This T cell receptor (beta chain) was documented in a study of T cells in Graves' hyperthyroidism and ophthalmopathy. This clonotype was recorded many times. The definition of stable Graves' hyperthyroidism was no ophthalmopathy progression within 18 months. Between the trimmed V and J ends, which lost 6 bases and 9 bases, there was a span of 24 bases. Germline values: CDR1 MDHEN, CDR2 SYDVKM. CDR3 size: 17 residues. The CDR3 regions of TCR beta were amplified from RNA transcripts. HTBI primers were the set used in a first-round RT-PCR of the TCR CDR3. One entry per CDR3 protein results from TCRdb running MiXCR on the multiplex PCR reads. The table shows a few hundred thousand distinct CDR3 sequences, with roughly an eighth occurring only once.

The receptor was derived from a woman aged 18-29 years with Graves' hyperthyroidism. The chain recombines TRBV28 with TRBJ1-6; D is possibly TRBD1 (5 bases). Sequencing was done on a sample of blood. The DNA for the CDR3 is TGTGCCAGCAGCCTTGGGACCGCCTCCCGGGGAATTTCACCCCTCCACTTT. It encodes CASSLGTASRGISPLHF.